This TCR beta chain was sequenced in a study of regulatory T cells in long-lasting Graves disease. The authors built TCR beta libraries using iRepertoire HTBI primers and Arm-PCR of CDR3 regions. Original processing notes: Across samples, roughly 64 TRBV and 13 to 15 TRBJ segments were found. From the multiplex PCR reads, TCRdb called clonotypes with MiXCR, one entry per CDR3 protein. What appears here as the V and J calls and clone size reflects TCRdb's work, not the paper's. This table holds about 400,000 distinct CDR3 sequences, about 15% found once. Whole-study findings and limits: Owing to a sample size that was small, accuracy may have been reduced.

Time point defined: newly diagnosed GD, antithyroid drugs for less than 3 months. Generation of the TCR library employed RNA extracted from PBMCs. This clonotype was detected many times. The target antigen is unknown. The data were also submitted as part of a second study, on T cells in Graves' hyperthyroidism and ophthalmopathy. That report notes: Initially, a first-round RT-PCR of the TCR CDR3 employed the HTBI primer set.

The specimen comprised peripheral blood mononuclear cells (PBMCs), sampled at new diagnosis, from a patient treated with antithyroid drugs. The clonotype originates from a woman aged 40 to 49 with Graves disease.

The CDR3 loop reads CASSPRSRGAFMNTEAFF. CDR3 DNA: TGTGCCAGCAGCCCGAGATCCAGGGGCGCCTTTATGAACACTGAAGCTTTCTTT. The chain uses TRBV14 and TRBJ1-1; D possibly corresponds to TRBD1 (6 bases). CDR3 size: 18 residues. The germline gives CDR1 SGHDN, CDR2 FVKESK. Trimming removed 4 bases at V and 0 bases at J, with 21 bases between.